This TCR beta chain appears in the sequencing data of a study of Ad26.COV2.S vaccination and SARS-CoV-2 variants. Treatment in this sample: over 15 received Ad26.COV2.S at low or high dose, single or two shots; five or six received placebo; per-sample allocation not given. Repertoires come from day 63 after the first vaccine or placebo injection. In Boston, the donor was an adult between 18-55 years of age. Vaccine was an Ad26 vector expressing Wuhan-strain SARS-CoV-2 spike. Clones were sequenced by immunoSEQ multiplex PCR, and TCRdb holds only the in-frame ones, with some missing. The sample lists some 460,000 clones; about 88% were seen once. Regarding this clone: Its specificity is unknown.

The V segment lost 9 bases and the J segment 4 bases; nucleotides outside the gene matches: 6. CDR3 length: 15 residues. CDR1 SGHAT and CDR2 FQDESV come from the germline V gene (reference sequence). The study's findings and limits: Placebo recipients and vaccine recipients were similar in non-spike TCR breadth. Reportedly, spike-specific CD8+ and CD4+ T cell responses achieved substantial breadth once vaccination had taken place.

V is TRBV11-1 and J is TRBJ2-5; 15 nucleotides line up with TRBD2. The specimen comprised peripheral blood, sampled in a trial of Ad26.COV2.S vaccine versus placebo. This sequence was found in a person between 18 and 60 years old who received the Ad26.COV2.S COVID-19 vaccine or a placebo. For the CDR3, the DNA is TGTGCCAGTAAGGGGGGACTAGCGGGAGGAGAGACCCAGTACTTC. Its protein product is CASKGGLAGGETQYF.